Below, 24 T cell receptor beta chains from the same sample are listed, as sequenced in a study of cytomegalovirus exposure and HLA in healthy donors. Amplification used 60 Vbeta primers and 13 Jbeta primers. Libraries were prepared by immunoSEQ multiplex PCR; TCRdb keeps only in-frame clonotypes and omits some of them. The table includes over 200,000 clones, 77% detected once. Sequencing used PBMCs. These receptors all stem from a woman aged 55-70 years in good health and CMV-seropositive.

The V gene is TRBV6-5, the J gene TRBJ2-1, with TRBD2 matching 12 bases. The trim removed 6 bases at V and 7 bases at J, leaving 7 bases unmatched. In germline, CDR1 is MNHEY, CDR2 SVGAGI. The CDR3 runs 15 residues. CDR3 coding DNA: TGTGCCAGCAGATCTAGCGGGGGGGCCGGTAATGAGCAGTTCTTC. Translation: CASRSSGGAGNEQFF.

The genes are TRBV2 and TRBJ2-3; D may be TRBD1 (6 bases). V lost 4 bases and J 1 base, leaving 9 bases between the germline ends. From germline, CDR1 is SNHLY and CDR2 FYNNEI. This CDR3 comprises 14 residues. This chain's CDR3 is CASSGQARTDTQYF. CDR3 DNA sequence: TGTGCCAGCAGTGGACAGGCCCGCACAGATACGCAGTATTTT.

The rearrangement joins TRBV6-1 to TRBJ1-2; 7 bases line up with TRBD1. Trimming cost V 7 bases and J 8 bases; bases outside gene matches: 10. In germline, CDR1 is MNHNS, CDR2 SASEGT. The CDR3 is made up of 13 amino acids. The CDR3 nucleotides are TGTGCCAGCACCCTGACAGGGAAAGACGGCTACACCTTC. Its protein product is CASTLTGKDGYTF.

The chain couples TRBV5-5 to TRBJ1-4; 7 bases align to TRBD1. The trim removed 8 bases at V and 2 bases at J, leaving 3 bases unmatched. Germline CDR1 is SGHKS and CDR2 is YYEKEE (reference sequence). The CDR3 is made up of 13 amino acids. The CDR3 DNA reads as TGTGCCAGTCAGACAGGGACTAATGAAAAACTGTTTTTT. Amino acids: CASQTGTNEKLFF.

CDR3 nucleotide sequence: TGTGCCAGCAGTTTATATGTTGTCGGAGGGATGGCACGGCCGTACTTC. It specifies CASSLYVVGGMARPYF. V is TRBV28 and J is TRBJ2-7; weak D call: TRBD2 (6 bases). This CDR3 region has 16 residues. The V gene's germline CDR1 is MDHEN and CDR2 SYDVKM. V lost 1 base to trimming and J lost 12 bases, with 25 bases between them.

Only a few counts were recorded for this clone. The V gene is TRBV19, the J gene TRBJ1-1, with TRBD1 matching over 10 bases. V trimming: 6 bases; J trimming: 5 bases; junction bases outside the gene matches: 9. CDR3 length: 15 residues. CDR1 and CDR2 from the germline V gene are LNHDA and SQIVND (reference sequence). The CDR3 reads CASRRQTGGRTEAFF. The CDR3 DNA reads as TGTGCCAGTAGGCGTCAGACAGGGGGCCGGACTGAAGCTTTCTTT.

Concerning this clone: A read error may explain this, as a much larger clone is one base away. This chain connects TRBV7-9 to TRBJ1-1, with D unresolved. V was shortened by 3 bases and J by 3 bases, with 2 bases between the two germline ends. The CDR3 consists of 11 residues. Germline CDR1 reads SEHNR; CDR2 reads FQNEAQ (reference sequence). Written as DNA, the CDR3 is TGTGCCAGCAGCTTCGACACTGAAGCTTTCTTT. Translating gives CASSFDTEAFF.

The CDR3 loop reads CASSAQPERGQNTIYF. CDR3 sequence (DNA): TGTGCCAGCAGTGCCCAGCCCGAGCGGGGACAAAACACCATATATTTT. The V call is TRBV6-1, the J call TRBJ1-3, with D possibly being TRBD1 (6 bases). Trimming removed 4 bases from V and 6 bases from J, with 19 bases in between. The CDR3 runs 16 residues. The germline V gene has CDR1 MNHNS and CDR2 SASEGT.

The chain combines TRBV6-6 with TRBJ1-4; 10 nucleotides agree with TRBD1. V lost 4 bases and J lost 5; bases outside the gene matches: 1. This CDR3 spans 14 amino acids. Germline CDR1 and CDR2: MNHNY and SVGAGI (reference sequence). The CDR3 reads CASSWGQGNEKLFF. For the CDR3, the DNA is TGTGCCAGCAGTTGGGGACAGGGGAATGAAAAACTGTTTTTT.

V gene TRBV2 combines with J gene TRBJ1-1, with TRBD1 as a possible D gene (5 bases). Germline-derived CDR1 and CDR2 are SNHLY and FYNNEI. The CDR3 loop spans 16 amino acids. Trimming left V 6 bases short and J 0 bases short, with 17 bases between. CDR3 region: CASSKGKTALNTEAFF. The CDR3 coding sequence is TGTGCCAGCAGCAAAGGAAAGACAGCCCTGAACACTGAAGCTTTCTTT.

V and J are TRBV11-2 and TRBJ2-7; the D gene is possibly TRBD2 (6 bases). V was cut by 1 base and J by 9 bases, with 13 bases left in between. The CDR3 contains 13 residues. The V gene's germline CDR1 is SGHAT and CDR2 FQNNGV. This CDR3 is CASSLGAGLGQYF. In nucleotides, the CDR3 is TGTGCCAGCAGCTTAGGGGCGGGACTTGGGCAGTACTTC. Combining the CDR3 with reference TRBV11-2 and TRBJ2-7 gives the whole variable domain EAGVAQSPRYKIIEKRQSVAFWCNPISGHATLYWYQQILGQGPKLLIQFQNNGVVDDSQLPKDRFSAERLKGVDSTLKIQPAKLEDSAVYLCASSLGAGLGQYFGPGTRLTVT.

The V and J genes are TRBV10-2 and TRBJ1-1, with D unresolved. The V end was cut by 8 bases, the J end by 0 bases, with 13 bases between. Per germline, CDR1 WSHSY and CDR2 SAAADI. The CDR3 is made up of 14 amino acids. CDR3 in amino acids: CASGSSVLNTEAFF. The CDR3 DNA sequence: TGCGCCAGCGGGTCAAGCGTATTGAACACTGAAGCTTTCTTT.

This clone has just a few counts. The CDR3 here is CASSPHGAEPNYGYTF. The CDR3 DNA is TGTGCCAGCAGTCCTCATGGGGCAGAACCTAACTATGGCTACACCTTC. The V and J genes are TRBV28 and TRBJ1-2, with D perhaps TRBD1 (5 bases). V lost 5 bases and J lost 0, with 16 bases in between. The CDR3 loop spans 16 amino acids. CDR1 is MDHEN and CDR2 is SYDVKM in the germline V gene.

The chain recombines TRBV14 with TRBJ2-1; the match to TRBD2 covers 9 bases. Germline values: CDR1 SGHDN, CDR2 FVKESK. CDR3 length: 15 residues. V gave up 5 bases and J gave up 2 bases; unmatched junction bases: 4. CDR3 sequence (DNA): TGTGCCAGCAGCGCTAGCGGGACCACCTACAATGAGCAGTTCTTC. It encodes CASSASGTTYNEQFF.

V gene TRBV5-1 combines with J gene TRBJ1-2; 10 bases map to TRBD1. CDR3 size: 16 residues. V gave up 4 bases and J gave up 7 bases; unmatched junction bases: 13. Germline lookup yields CDR1 SGHRS and CDR2 YFSETQ. The CDR3 DNA reads as TGCGCCAGCAGCCCCGGGACAGGGGCACGGCAGCGTGGCTACACCTTC. Translated: CASSPGTGARQRGYTF.

This sequence joins TRBV7-7 and TRBJ1-4; 8 bases align to TRBD1. CDR3 size: 15 residues. Germline CDR1 is SSHAT and CDR2 is FNYEAQ (reference sequence). Trimming took 5 bases from V and 3 from J; bases not matched to a gene: 5. CDR3 loop: CASSPTGQANEKLFF. The CDR3 bases are TGTGCCAGCAGCCCGACGGGACAGGCTAATGAAAAACTGTTTTTT. Supplemented by reference TRBV7-7 and TRBJ1-4, the full variable domain reads GAGVSQSPRYKVTKRGQDVTLRCDPISSHATLYWYQQALGQGPEFLTYFNYEAQPDKSGLPSDRFSAERPEGSISTLTIQRTEQRDSAMYRCASSPTGQANEKLFFGSGTQLSVL.

The CDR3 sequence: CASSLAGTGGTLYGYTF. In DNA, the CDR3 is TGTGCCAGCAGCTTAGCGGGGACAGGGGGCACCCTCTATGGCTACACCTTC. The chain couples TRBV7-8 to TRBJ1-2; 12 bases map to TRBD1. The CDR3 extends over 17 amino acids. Germline V lookup: CDR1 SGHVS, CDR2 FQNEAQ. Unmatched junction bases numbered 6, after V lost 0 bases and J lost 4 bases.

This chain connects TRBV6-1 to TRBJ2-3; 9 positions agree with TRBD1. J was trimmed by 5 bases and V by 6 bases; bases with no gene match: 15. There are 17 residues in the CDR3. Germline V gene data show CDR1 as MNHNS and CDR2 as SASEGT. The DNA for the CDR3 is TGTGCCAGCAGCGAACGGGGTTGGGGGACAGGGTTAGATACGCAGTATTTT. Translating gives CASSERGWGTGLDTQYF.

The V and J genes are TRBV5-1 and TRBJ2-3; a possible D gene is TRBD2 (6 bases). CDR1 is SGHRS, CDR2 YFSETQ, per germline. The length of the CDR3 is 14 residues. V shed 4 bases and J shed 0 bases, with 9 bases lying between them. CDR3 DNA: TGCGCCAGCAGCGCCGGGACTAGCACAGATACGCAGTATTTT. Translation gives CASSAGTSTDTQYF.

V is TRBV4-2 and J is TRBJ2-2; 12 positions agree with TRBD2. V shed 1 base, J shed 1 base, and the junction held 7 bases outside the gene matches. Germline CDR1 is LGHNA and CDR2 is YNFKEQ. The CDR3 is 19 residues long. The DNA for the CDR3 is TGTGCCAGCAGCCAAGCTTCCGGACTAGCGGGAATGAACACCGGGGAGCTGTTTTTT. Its protein is CASSQASGLAGMNTGELFF.

The V and J genes are TRBV18 and TRBJ2-5, with a possible D match to TRBD1 (5 bases). Trimming shortened V by 3 bases and J by 3 bases, and 11 bases separated the two germline ends. CDR3 length equals 14 residues. The germline gives CDR1 KGHSH, CDR2 LQKENI. CDR3 nucleotide sequence: TGTGCCAGCTCACCCCAGGTAGGGGAAGAGACCCAGTACTTC. As protein: CASSPQVGEETQYF.

The DNA of the CDR3 is TGTGCCACCCAGGCCCGGGGTTTGGCTAATGAAAAACTGTTTTTT. Translating it yields CATQARGLANEKLFF. The rearrangement joins TRBV6-5 to TRBJ1-4; D gene unclear. V lost 10 bases, J lost 3 bases, and 18 bases lay in between. The CDR3 loop spans 15 amino acids. Per the germline V gene, CDR1 is MNHEY and CDR2 is SVGAGI.

This clone appeared once. The DNA of the CDR3 is TGTGCCAGCAGCCTCGGCCTAGACTTACCTAATTCACCCCTCCACTTT. It specifies CASSLGLDLPNSPLHF. The J gene is TRBJ1-6, the V gene TRBV5-4; D not certain. Trimming took off 4 bases at V and 6 bases at J, with 17 bases between the two ends. Germline V gene data show CDR1 as SGHNT and CDR2 as YYREEE (reference sequence). This CDR3 comprises 16 residues.

For the CDR3, the DNA is TGCGCCAGCAGCTTTGATAGCGGGAGGACAGATACGCAGTATTTT. Protein sequence: CASSFDSGRTDTQYF. The chain joins TRBV5-1 to TRBJ2-3; TRBD2 matches 10 bases. Germline CDR1 is SGHRS and CDR2 is YFSETQ. This CDR3 spans 15 amino acids. V was pared by 2 bases and J by 3 bases, with 3 bases of the junction left unmatched.